A single sample is the source of the 19 T cell receptor beta chains below, sequenced in a study of a mutant IDH1 vaccine in newly diagnosed glioma. The time point: week 23, last vaccination. Topical imiquimod accompanied each vaccine dose, which consisted of 300 ug of mutant IDH1 20-mer peptide. These receptors have no known antigen. Generated by immunoSEQ multiplex PCR, the TCRdb table keeps only in-frame clones and is missing some. The top ten clones hold around 0.77% of a sample with 77,000 or so clones, around 85% of them seen once. The source material was PBMCs, sampled from a glioma patient whose treatment included an IDH1 peptide vaccine. The receptors stem from a woman in her forties or fifties with glioma.

In this sample, this clone turned up once. J is TRBJ2-7 and V is TRBV19, with 8 nucleotides matching TRBD1. The CDR3 totals 14 residues. Germline CDR1 is LNHDA and CDR2 is SQIVND (reference sequence). The junction had 6 bases not matched to a gene; V was cut back by 5 bases and J by 3 bases. The CDR3 region is CASSASTGGYEQYF. CDR3 coding DNA: TGTGCCAGTAGTGCCAGCACAGGGGGCTACGAGCAGTACTTC.

The chain has TRBV6-5 and TRBJ1-6; no clear D gene. The CDR3 sequence is 14 residues long. V lost 2 bases and J 9 bases, leaving 11 bases between the germline ends. From germline, CDR1 is MNHEY and CDR2 SVGAGI. The CDR3 region has the DNA TGTGCCAGCAGTTACACGATGGGTGGTTCACCCCTCCACTTT. Residues: CASSYTMGGSPLHF.

CDR3 sequence reads: CASGEQDYEQFF. In nucleotides, the CDR3 is TGTGCCAGCGGGGAACAGGACTATGAGCAGTTCTTC. The chain joins TRBV18 to TRBJ2-1, with D perhaps matching TRBD1 or TRBD2 (5 bases each). The V and J ends lost 8 bases and 8 bases respectively, with 13 bases between them. The CDR3 covers 12 residues. Per germline, CDR1 KGHSH and CDR2 LQKENI. The whole variable domain, filled in from reference TRBV18 and TRBJ2-1, reads NAGVMQNPRHLVRRRGQEARLRCSPMKGHSHVYWYRQLPEEGLKFMVYLQKENIIDESGMPKERFSAEFPKEGPSILRIQQVVRGDSAAYFCASGEQDYEQFFGPGTRLTVL.

DNA for the CDR3: TGCGCCAGCAGCCAAGTCACAGGGGTTAGGCAGCCCCAGCATTTT. Translation: CASSQVTGVRQPQHF. The chain couples TRBV4-1 to TRBJ1-5; 7 bases are a match to TRBD1. CDR1 MGHRA and CDR2 YSYEKL come from the germline V gene. The junction had 7 bases not matched to a gene; V was cut back by 1 base and J by 7 bases. The CDR3 contains 15 residues.

This rearrangement joins TRBV9 to TRBJ2-3; 11 nucleotides align to TRBD2. The germline V gene has CDR1 SGDLS and CDR2 YYNGEE. CDR3 length: 15 amino acids. V lost 4 bases to trimming and J lost 4 bases; unmatched junction nucleotides: 5. CDR3 nucleotide sequence: TGTGCCAGCAGCATTAGCGGGAGGGCCCCAGATACGCAGTATTTT. It encodes CASSISGRAPDTQYF.

The chain combines TRBV9 with TRBJ1-6; 8 nucleotides match TRBD1. The CDR3 length is 17 residues. Germline assignment: CDR1 SGDLS and CDR2 YYNGEE. Trimming took 4 bases from V and 1 from J; bases not matched to a gene: 7. The DNA for the CDR3 is TGTGCCAGCAGCCCACGGACAGGGCCGTCCTATAATTCACCCCTCCACTTT. Translation: CASSPRTGPSYNSPLHF.

The chain recombines TRBV6-6 with TRBJ2-7; a possible D gene is TRBD1 (6 bases). The CDR3 runs 14 residues. Per the germline V gene, CDR1 is MNHNY and CDR2 is SVGAGI (reference sequence). The ends were cut back, 5 bases at V and 1 base at J, with 12 bases in the middle. DNA for the CDR3: TGTGCCAGCAGTGCTACGACAGGATCCTACGAGCAGTACTTC. Translating gives CASSATTGSYEQYF.

V is TRBV9 and J is TRBJ2-7; no definite D call. The CDR3 has 11 residues. CDR1 SGDLS and CDR2 YYNGEE come from the germline V gene. V was shortened by 4 bases and J by 3 bases, with 5 bases between the two germline ends. The chain's CDR3 is CASSPGYEQYF. For the CDR3, the DNA is TGTGCCAGCAGCCCCGGCTACGAGCAGTACTTC. Full variable domain (outside the CDR3, taken from reference TRBV9 and TRBJ2-7): DSGVTQTPKHLITATGQRVTLRCSPRSGDLSVYWYQQSLDQGLQFLIQYYNGEERAKGNILERFSAQQFPDLHSELNLSSLELGDSALYFCASSPGYEQYFGPGTRLTVT.

This chain joins TRBV2 and TRBJ1-5; tentative D call: TRBD1 (5 bases). The germline CDR1 and CDR2 sequences are SNHLY and FYNNEI. CDR3 length equals 15 residues. V was trimmed by 4 bases and J by 7 bases, leaving 17 bases between them. The CDR3 bases are TGTGCCAGCAGTGTAGGGGTCACCGCATCCCAGCCCCAGCATTTT. Translating gives CASSVGVTASQPQHF.

The J gene is TRBJ2-1, the V gene TRBV27, with 9 nucleotides matching TRBD2. Germline V CDR1 and CDR2: MNHEY, SMNVEV (reference sequence). V was pared by 1 base and J by 6 bases, with 4 bases of the junction left unmatched. The CDR3 runs to 15 residues. The CDR3 here is CASSLFLAGANEQFF. In nucleotides, the CDR3 is TGTGCCAGCAGTTTATTCTTAGCGGGAGCCAATGAGCAGTTCTTC.

The chain links TRBV5-1 to TRBJ1-4, with D perhaps matching TRBD1 (5 bases). Deletions cut 3 bases from V and 8 bases from J, with 14 bases between. The CDR3 covers 14 residues. Germline CDR1 is SGHRS and CDR2 is YFSETQ. CDR3 region: CASSSGYSGEKLFF. DNA of the CDR3: TGCGCCAGCAGCTCAGGGTACTCGGGGGAAAAACTGTTTTTT.

V gene TRBV28 combines with J gene TRBJ2-1, with 10 bases identical to TRBD2. V was clipped by 8 bases and J by 5 bases; unmatched bases: 9. The CDR3 sequence is 15 residues long. Germline lookup yields CDR1 MDHEN and CDR2 SYDVKM. DNA for the CDR3: TGTGCCAGCTCGGCCTGGACTAGCGGAGACAATGAGCAGTTCTTC. Translation: CASSAWTSGDNEQFF.

The chain uses TRBV19 and TRBJ1-5; D unresolved. V was cut by 3 bases and J by 0 bases, with 9 bases left in between. The CDR3 has 15 residues. Germline assignment: CDR1 LNHDA and CDR2 SQIVND (reference sequence). The CDR3 region is CASSIGTVSNQPQHF. CDR3 coding DNA: TGTGCCAGTAGTATCGGCACAGTTAGCAATCAGCCCCAGCATTTT.

The rearrangement joins TRBV5-1 to TRBJ2-2; 10 nucleotides agree with TRBD1. Germline V CDR1 and CDR2: SGHRS, YFSETQ. The CDR3 sequence is 16 residues long. Germline trimming cut 2 bases from V and 5 bases from J; bases unmatched to any gene: 6. CDR3 in amino acids: CASSLNGQGVTGELFF. CDR3 nucleotide sequence: TGCGCCAGCAGCTTAAATGGACAGGGGGTAACCGGGGAGCTGTTTTTT.

The chain couples TRBV19 to TRBJ1-5; 9 bases match TRBD1. Germline-derived CDR1 and CDR2 are LNHDA and SQIVND (reference sequence). CDR3 size: 15 residues. Trimming took 8 bases from V and 1 from J; bases not matched to a gene: 6. CDR3 region: CASGRDRESNQPQHF. The CDR3 bases are TGTGCCAGTGGGAGGGACAGGGAGAGCAATCAGCCCCAGCATTTT.

The chain recombines TRBV28 with TRBJ1-4, with unresolved D. V was trimmed by 4 bases and J by 4 bases, leaving 10 bases between them. Looked up from germline, CDR1 is MDHEN and CDR2 is SYDVKM. The CDR3 consists of 14 residues. In DNA form, the CDR3 reads TGTGCCAGCAGTTACCCTCCGGATAATGAAAAACTGTTTTTT. Protein product: CASSYPPDNEKLFF.

J is TRBJ2-1 and V is TRBV10-2; either TRBD1 or TRBD2 may supply D (5 bases each). CDR1 WSHSY and CDR2 SAAADI come from the germline V gene. With 5 bases removed from V and 9 bases from J, the gap between germline ends came to 17 bases. This CDR3 contains 14 residues. Here the CDR3 reads CASSTSGTRGEQFF. The CDR3 region has the DNA TGCGCCAGCAGTACCTCCGGGACGAGGGGTGAGCAGTTCTTC.

The rearrangement links TRBV9 to TRBJ1-5; no clear D. CDR3 length: 13 amino acids. The germline CDR1 and CDR2 sequences are SGDLS and YYNGEE. Trimming removed 2 bases from V and 5 bases from J, with 8 bases in between. CDR3 region: CASSVDTDQPQHF. For the CDR3, the DNA is TGTGCCAGCAGCGTTGATACGGATCAGCCCCAGCATTTT. The complete variable domain, with remaining parts taken from reference TRBV9 and TRBJ1-5, reads DSGVTQTPKHLITATGQRVTLRCSPRSGDLSVYWYQQSLDQGLQFLIQYYNGEERAKGNILERFSAQQFPDLHSELNLSSLELGDSALYFCASSVDTDQPQHFGDGTRLSIL.

This chain joins TRBV5-5 and TRBJ2-2; the D is unclear. CDR3 size: 14 residues. Germline lookup yields CDR1 SGHKS and CDR2 YYEKEE (reference sequence). The V gene lost 2 bases and the J gene lost 3 bases, with 8 bases spanning the gap. CDR3 protein: CASSFREYTGELFF. CDR3 coding DNA: TGTGCCAGCAGCTTCCGAGAGTACACCGGGGAGCTGTTTTTT.